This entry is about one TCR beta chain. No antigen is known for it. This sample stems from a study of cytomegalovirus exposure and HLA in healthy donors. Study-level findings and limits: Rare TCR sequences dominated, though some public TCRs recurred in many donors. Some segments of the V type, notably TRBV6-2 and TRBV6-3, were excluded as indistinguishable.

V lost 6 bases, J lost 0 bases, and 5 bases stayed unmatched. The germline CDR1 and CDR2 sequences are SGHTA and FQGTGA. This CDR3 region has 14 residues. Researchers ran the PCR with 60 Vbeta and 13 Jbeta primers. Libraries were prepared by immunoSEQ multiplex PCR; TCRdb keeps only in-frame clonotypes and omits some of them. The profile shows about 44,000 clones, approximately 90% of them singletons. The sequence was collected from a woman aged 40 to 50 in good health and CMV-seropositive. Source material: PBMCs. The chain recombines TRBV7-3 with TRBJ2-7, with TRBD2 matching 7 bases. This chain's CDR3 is CASSPSGGSYEQYF. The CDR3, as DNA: TGTGCCAGCAGTCCATCGGGGGGCTCCTACGAGCAGTACTTC. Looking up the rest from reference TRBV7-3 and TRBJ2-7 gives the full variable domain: GAGVSQTPSNKVTEKGKYVELRCDPISGHTALYWYRQSLGQGPEFLIYFQGTGAADDSGLPNDRFFAVRPEGSVSTLKIQRTERGDSAVYLCASSPSGGSYEQYFGPGTRLTVT.